The source of this T cell receptor beta chain is a study of memory CD4+ T cells and cytomegalovirus serostatus. The germline gives CDR1 SGDLS, CDR2 YYNGEE. The CDR3 consists of 14 residues. Trimming removed 0 bases at V and 3 bases at J, with 9 bases between. Single viable CD3+CD4+CD8-CD45RO+ cells were sorted as the memory CD4+ T cells. CMV serostatus came from serum IgG against pp150, pp28, p38, p52. In the original workflow: After removing out-of-frame reads, around 2.2 million distinct TCRbeta sequences remained. Sequenced by immunoSEQ multiplex PCR; TCRdb stores in-frame clones only, minus some. That table gives V, J and clone size, and the DNA gave D and trimming. Altogether 25,000 to 35,000 clones are present, 75% to 85% being singletons, with the ten largest covering over 0.6%.

The origin of this receptor is an adult in good health and CMV-seronegative. The sequenced material came from memory CD4+ T cells from blood. This sequence joins TRBV9 and TRBJ2-5, with a weak D call TRBD2 (6 bases). CDR3 residues: CASSVGGGEETQYF. CDR3 coding DNA: TGTGCCAGCAGCGTAGGAGGCGGGGAAGAGACCCAGTACTTC.